A single TCR beta chain is shown here with its context. Antigen: not known. This entry is derived from a study of T cells after yellow fever vaccination. Overall study: It was SMART-Seq v4 Ultra Low Input that prepared the fractions with low cell numbers.

Template-switching 5'RACE yielded the TCR cDNA; a universal primer site and UMIs were added in the process. TCRdb reprocessed the 5' RACE reads with MiXCR, giving one entry per CDR3 protein. Of a few hundred thousand distinct CDR3 sequences listed, about an eighth are singletons. General study results and limits: Abundant clonotypes from the bulk population could contaminate FACS-sorted repertoires.

The CDR3 sequence is 17 residues long. Germline V CDR1 and CDR2: MNHEY, SVGAGI. Trimming took 4 bases from V and 5 from J; bases not matched to a gene: 11. The V and J genes are TRBV6-5 and TRBJ2-3; 11 bases map to TRBD2. The clonotype was recovered from a man aged 18-30 years who received the YFV17D yellow fever vaccine. The sequencing used CD4+ T cells sorted from PBMCs, collected 15 days after the yellow fever booster vaccination. CDR3: CASSLTPSGGLGDTQYF. CDR3 nucleotides: TGTGCCAGCAGTTTGACCCCTAGCGGGGGGCTAGGAGATACGCAGTATTTT.